This passage covers 12 T cell receptor beta chains from one sample sequenced in a study of CD8 T cells in Susac syndrome. RNA, at about 0.45 to 1 ug, was reverse transcribed with random hexamers. TCRdb reanalysed the immunoSEQ multiplex PCR reads using MiXCR and keeps one entry per CDR3 protein. The sample lists fewer than 350,000 distinct CDR3 sequences, 92% occurring once. Sequenced sample: CD4+ T cells from PBMCs. These TCRs come from a human donor with multiple sclerosis.

The chain uses TRBV30 and TRBJ2-1; the D is unclear. The CDR3 has 12 residues. V was cut by 3 bases and J by 7 bases, with 10 bases left in between. Germline values: CDR1 GTSNPN, CDR2 SVGIG (reference sequence). CDR3 sequence: CAWRTQVNEQFF. The CDR3 DNA sequence: TGTGCCTGGAGAACTCAGGTAAATGAGCAGTTCTTC.

The chain uses TRBV9 and TRBJ2-3; D remains ambiguous. Germline V lookup: CDR1 SGDLS, CDR2 YYNGEE. CDR3 length: 13 amino acids. Trimming shortened V by 4 bases and J by 2 bases, and 8 bases separated the two germline ends. The CDR3 DNA reads as TGTGCCAGCAGCTCGGAGCCCACAGATACGCAGTATTTT. As protein: CASSSEPTDTQYF.

The V call is TRBV30, the J call TRBJ2-2, with D perhaps given as TRBD1 or TRBD2 (6 bases each). CDR3 length equals 15 residues. Germline V lookup: CDR1 GTSNPN, CDR2 SVGIG (reference sequence). The germline V and J ends were trimmed by 0 bases and 4 bases, with 12 bases remaining between them. The CDR3 is CAWSVGGQRTGELFF. Here the CDR3 DNA reads TGTGCCTGGAGTGTTGGGGGGCAGCGCACCGGGGAGCTGTTTTTT.

The rearrangement joins TRBV20-1 to TRBJ2-5; possible D gene TRBD1, 6 bases. CDR1 DFQATT and CDR2 SNEGSKA come from the germline V gene (reference sequence). V lost 6 bases and J lost 4, with 9 bases in between. CDR3 size: 11 residues. CDR3 in amino acids: CSALGGETQYF. CDR3 in DNA: TGCAGTGCCCTAGGGGGAGAGACCCAGTACTTC.

V and J are TRBV20-1 and TRBJ2-5; D could derive from TRBD1 or TRBD2 (6 bases each). Germline CDR1 reads DFQATT; CDR2 reads SNEGSKA (reference sequence). This CDR3 comprises 15 residues. V lost 4 bases to trimming and J lost 4 bases, with 19 bases between them. In DNA form, the CDR3 reads TGCAGTGCTACCAACCCGGCAGGGGAGGCAGAGACCCAGTACTTC. This gives the protein CSATNPAGEAETQYF.

The gene calls are TRBV6-1 and TRBJ2-5, with TRBD2 matching over 7 bases. The germline V gene encodes CDR1 MNHNS and CDR2 SASEGT. V was pared by 6 bases and J by 0 bases, with 7 bases of the junction left unmatched. The length of the CDR3 is 15 residues. The CDR3 sequence: CASRKAGLNQETQYF. Here the CDR3 DNA reads TGTGCCAGCAGAAAAGCGGGGCTAAACCAAGAGACCCAGTACTTC.

The genes are TRBV5-4 and TRBJ1-1; possibly TRBD1 for D (6 bases). The CDR3 contains 15 residues. Trimming removed 0 bases from V and 4 bases from J, with 13 bases in between. CDR1 SGHNT and CDR2 YYREEE come from the germline V gene (reference sequence). This CDR3 is CASSLEGGRRTEAFF. The CDR3 DNA sequence: TGTGCCAGCAGCTTGGAAGGGGGGAGGCGCACTGAAGCTTTCTTT.

This chain joins TRBV7-2 and TRBJ2-5; no clear D gene. The CDR3 totals 17 residues. Germline assignment: CDR1 SGHTA and CDR2 FQGNSA. Trimming removed 0 bases from V and 6 bases from J, with 20 bases in between. This CDR3 is CASSLARTSGDKKTQYF. The CDR3, as DNA: TGTGCCAGCAGCTTAGCCCGGACGAGTGGGGATAAGAAGACCCAGTACTTC.

As concerns this clonotype: One end of the junction varies from germline; a read error may be responsible. The chain combines TRBV29-1 with TRBJ1-1; D is unclear. Germline lookup yields CDR1 SQVTM and CDR2 ANQGSEA. The CDR3 extends over 9 amino acids. For the CDR3, the DNA is TGCAGCGTTGAAAAGGATTATGGATTT. This gives the protein CSVEKDYGF. The full variable domain, completed using reference TRBV29-1 and TRBJ1-1, is SAVISQKPSRDICQRGTSLTIQCQVDSQVTMMFWYRQQPGQSLTLIATANQGSEATYESGFVIDKFPISRPNLTFSTLTVSNMSPEDSSIYLCSVEKDYGFGQGTRLTVV.

V is TRBV3-1 and J is TRBJ1-5, with D maybe TRBD1 (5 bases). The germline V gene encodes CDR1 LGHDT and CDR2 YNNKEL (reference sequence). This CDR3 region has 14 residues. Trimming cost V 5 bases and J 1 base, with 9 bases left between them. The CDR3 DNA reads as TGTGCCAGCAGCTTAACAGGAAGCAATCAGCCCCAGCATTTT. This codes for CASSLTGSNQPQHF.

This chain uses TRBV29-1 with TRBJ2-4; the match to TRBD1 covers 7 bases. The CDR3 totals 13 residues. The junction had 5 bases not matched to a gene; V was cut back by 3 bases and J by 6 bases. CDR1 is SQVTM, CDR2 ANQGSEA, per germline. CDR3 protein: CSVDSGTANIQYF. In nucleotides, the CDR3 is TGCAGCGTTGATTCCGGGACAGCAAACATTCAGTACTTC. The complete variable domain, with remaining parts taken from reference TRBV29-1 and TRBJ2-4, reads SAVISQKPSRDICQRGTSLTIQCQVDSQVTMMFWYRQQPGQSLTLIATANQGSEATYESGFVIDKFPISRPNLTFSTLTVSNMSPEDSSIYLCSVDSGTANIQYFGAGTRLSVL.

The chain employs TRBV19 and TRBJ2-2; D unresolved. CDR3 length equals 12 residues. Germline V lookup: CDR1 LNHDA, CDR2 SQIVND (reference sequence). Trimming took 3 bases from V and 6 from J, leaving 5 bases between them. The CDR3 DNA follows: TGTGCCAGTAGTATGAGATCCGGGGAGCTGTTTTTT. This gives the protein CASSMRSGELFF.